One sample yielded the 25 T cell receptor beta chains listed below, sequenced in a study of T-cell memory formation after mild COVID-19. TCRdb used MiXCR to reprocess the 5' RACE reads, holding one entry per CDR3 protein. The top ten clones hold about a fifth of a sample with approximately 300,000 distinct CDR3 sequences, less than 20% of them seen once. The sample comprised PBMCs or a T cell subset sorted from them (not recorded which). The receptors derive from a man aged 18 to 29 who had mild COVID-19 (a few samples of this study predate the infection). Cell type and time point are not known.

This clonotype has more than one count but fewer than ten. V gene TRBV4-1 combines with J gene TRBJ1-2; possible D gene TRBD1, 5 bases. V shed 4 bases and J shed 5 bases, with 14 bases lying between them. Germline-derived CDR1 and CDR2 are MGHRA and YSYEKL. This CDR3 spans 14 amino acids. CDR3 nucleotide sequence: TGCGCCAGCAGCCTGACTGGGACGGGTTATGGCTACACCTTC. It codes for CASSLTGTGYGYTF.

The chain carries TRBV7-9 and TRBJ2-1; tentatively, D is TRBD2 (6 bases). Germline V gives CDR1 SEHNR, CDR2 FQNEAQ (reference sequence). Trimming removed 0 bases at V and 12 bases at J, with 12 bases between. The CDR3 runs 13 residues. CDR3 residues: CASSLAAGSRQFF. The CDR3 DNA sequence: TGTGCCAGCAGCTTAGCCGCGGGGAGTCGGCAGTTCTTC.

The V call is TRBV4-1, the J call TRBJ2-3; a weak D match, TRBD2 (7 bases). CDR1 and CDR2 from the germline V gene are MGHRA and YSYEKL. The CDR3 is 14 amino acids. Trimming stripped 3 bases from V and 7 bases from J, with 14 bases between. The CDR3 here is CASSQGGPVNTQYF. The CDR3 nucleotides read TGCGCCAGCAGCCAGGGGGGGCCGGTGAATACGCAGTATTTT.

This chain joins TRBV20-1 and TRBJ1-5; no reliable D call. Germline assignment: CDR1 DFQATT and CDR2 SNEGSKA (reference sequence). The V gene lost 4 bases and the J gene lost 6 bases, with 13 bases spanning the gap. This CDR3 comprises 13 residues. The CDR3 reads CSATPQETQPQHF. CDR3 DNA sequence: TGCAGTGCTACCCCCCAGGAGACTCAGCCCCAGCATTTT.

The rearrangement uses TRBV9 and TRBJ2-1; D gene ambiguous. CDR1 is SGDLS, CDR2 YYNGEE, per germline. The CDR3 runs to 16 residues. V lost 0 bases to trimming and J lost 0 bases, with 10 bases between them. CDR3 in amino acids: CASSVDGESSYNEQFF. In DNA, the CDR3 is TGTGCCAGCAGCGTAGATGGCGAGAGCTCCTACAATGAGCAGTTCTTC.

This clonotype was seen a handful of times. The chain is built from TRBV11-2 and TRBJ1-6; D not resolved. V was clipped by 5 bases and J by 7 bases, with 9 bases between them. This CDR3 is 13 amino acids long. CDR1 is SGHAT and CDR2 is FQNNGV in the germline V gene. For the CDR3, the DNA is TGTGCCAGCAGCCCGGAGGTAAATTCACCCCTCCACTTT. Translation: CASSPEVNSPLHF.

The rearrangement links TRBV7-8 to TRBJ1-5; D might be TRBD1 (6 bases). This CDR3 has 15 residues. Germline V lookup: CDR1 SGHVS, CDR2 FQNEAQ. Trimming cost V 0 bases and J 4 bases, with 10 bases left between them. The CDR3 loop is CASSLASRGNQPQHF. CDR3 in DNA: TGTGCCAGCAGCTTAGCGAGCAGGGGTAATCAGCCCCAGCATTTT.

This clonotype was observed a handful of times. This chain joins TRBV11-2 and TRBJ2-5, with TRBD2 as a possible D gene (7 bases). This CDR3 spans 16 amino acids. Germline V gene sequence: CDR1 SGHAT, CDR2 FQNNGV. Trimming stripped 0 bases from V and 5 bases from J, with 16 bases between. The CDR3 DNA sequence: TGTGCCAGCAGCTTAGATCGGGGGGCGCCGGGTGAGACCCAGTACTTC. It yields the protein CASSLDRGAPGETQYF.

The chain combines TRBV7-9 with TRBJ1-1; D gene ambiguous. The V end was cut by 4 bases, the J end by 1 base, with 10 bases between. Germline CDR1 is SEHNR and CDR2 is FQNEAQ (reference sequence). This CDR3 spans 14 amino acids. CDR3 residues: CASSSRMRNTEAFF. The CDR3 DNA reads TGTGCCAGCAGCTCCCGGATGAGGAACACTGAAGCTTTCTTT.

In its sample, this clonotype was seen a few times. The V call is TRBV12-3 or TRBV12-4, the J call TRBJ1-1; TRBD1 is a possible D gene (5 bases). V shed 3 bases and J shed 3 bases, with 11 bases lying between them. The CDR3 extends over 14 amino acids. CDR3 coding DNA: TGTGCCAGCAGTTTGGCCAGGGTAGACACTGAAGCTTTCTTT. Its protein product is CASSLARVDTEAFF.

This clonotype came up a few times. The chain links TRBV6-5 to TRBJ1-5; no definite D call. CDR3 length: 15 residues. Germline lookup yields CDR1 MNHEY and CDR2 SVGAGI. Trimming cost V 2 bases and J 8 bases, with 16 bases left between them. In nucleotides, the CDR3 is TGTGCCAGCAGTTACGGGCCCCCTAGCCTCGAGCCCCAGCATTTT. Protein: CASSYGPPSLEPQHF.

The sample holds a few counts of this clonotype. V is TRBV20-1 and J is TRBJ2-3, with D perhaps being TRBD1 or TRBD2 (5 bases each). The CDR3 contains 15 residues. V lost 3 bases and J lost 4, with 17 bases in between. Looked up from germline, CDR1 is DFQATT and CDR2 is SNEGSKA (reference sequence). The CDR3 nucleotides are TGCAGTGCTAGGGATCTGAGGGGAGTGCCAGATACGCAGTATTTT. Protein: CSARDLRGVPDTQYF.

V is TRBV2 and J is TRBJ2-5, with D perhaps TRBD2 (7 bases). The V end was cut by 4 bases, the J end by 2 bases, with 14 bases between. Germline lookup yields CDR1 SNHLY and CDR2 FYNNEI. The CDR3 is 15 amino acids. In DNA form, the CDR3 reads TGTGCCAGCAGTGGCGGCGGGGGCCAACAAGAGACCCAGTACTTC. Translated, it gives CASSGGGGQQETQYF.

The CDR3 reads CASSVSGTMNTEAFF. The CDR3 DNA is TGTGCCAGTAGTGTCTCCGGGACAATGAACACTGAAGCTTTCTTT. The chain carries TRBV19 and TRBJ1-1; D perhaps matches TRBD1 (6 bases). The CDR3 is 15 residues long. V lost 5 bases, J lost 0 bases, and 13 bases lay in between. Germline CDR1 reads LNHDA; CDR2 reads SQIVND (reference sequence).

This clonotype rates as medium-sized. The chain employs TRBV14 and TRBJ1-1, with a weak D call TRBD1 (5 bases). V dropped 4 bases and J dropped 0 bases, with 12 bases sitting between them. This CDR3 is built from 15 residues. Germline CDR1 reads SGHDN; CDR2 reads FVKESK. In DNA, the CDR3 is TGTGCCAGCAGCCGGGGAGGGGCTTTGAACACTGAAGCTTTCTTT. The encoded protein is CASSRGGALNTEAFF.

This chain uses TRBV29-1 with TRBJ2-5, with D unclear. V was clipped by 7 bases and J by 1 base, with 10 bases between them. The germline V gene encodes CDR1 SQVTM and CDR2 ANQGSEA. This CDR3 comprises 12 residues. CDR3: CSGDQIQETQYF. CDR3 in DNA: TGCAGCGGAGACCAAATCCAAGAGACCCAGTACTTC.

V usage is TRBV29-1 and J usage is TRBJ2-3; TRBD1 is a possible D gene (5 bases). Germline assignment: CDR1 SQVTM and CDR2 ANQGSEA. The CDR3 totals 14 residues. V dropped 3 bases and J dropped 1 base, with 11 bases sitting between them. The CDR3 DNA reads TGCAGCGTTGACAAGGGGCAGGGCACAGATACGCAGTATTTT. Encoded protein: CSVDKGQGTDTQYF.

The chain carries TRBV10-3 and TRBJ1-6; TRBD1 matches at 7 bases. V was pared by 2 bases and J by 7 bases, with 8 bases of the junction left unmatched. Germline V gene data show CDR1 as ENHRY and CDR2 as SYGVKD. CDR3 length equals 16 residues. The CDR3 DNA reads as TGTGCCATCAGTGAGGCCTCGGGGACAGCCAATTCACCCCTCCACTTT. This translates into CAISEASGTANSPLHF.

The V gene is TRBV7-9, the J gene TRBJ2-4; no clear D. The CDR3 loop spans 12 amino acids. V was trimmed by 9 bases and J by 0 bases, leaving 6 bases between them. CDR1 and CDR2 (germline): SEHNR, FQNEAQ (reference sequence). The CDR3 DNA reads as TGTGCCAGTACAACAGCCAAAAACATTCAGTACTTC. It yields the protein CASTTAKNIQYF.

On this clonotype itself: A junction end diverges from the germline sequence, so it may reflect a read error. The chain links TRBV12-3 or TRBV12-4 to TRBJ1-2; D unclear. CDR3 length: 18 amino acids. CDR3 in amino acids: CASGLGRIVSRRVEGYTF. For the CDR3, the DNA is TGTGCCAGCGGTTTGGGCCGGATAGTCTCTCGGCGGGTAGAGGGCTACACCTTC.

This clonotype was detected ten times or more. The rearrangement joins TRBV7-9 to TRBJ1-4, with D hard to call. V lost 1 base to trimming and J lost 8 bases, with 11 bases between them. The CDR3 runs 14 residues. From germline, CDR1 is SEHNR and CDR2 FQNEAQ (reference sequence). The CDR3 nucleotides are TGTGCCAGCAGCTTAGTGGCGGGGAAAGAAAAACTGTTTTTT. Translating it yields CASSLVAGKEKLFF.

The CDR3 loop reads CASSEAGPSNEKLFF. The CDR3 bases are TGTGCCAGCAGTGAGGCGGGACCGAGTAATGAAAAACTGTTTTTT. This sequence joins TRBV2 and TRBJ1-4, with D possibly being TRBD1 (5 bases). V was cut by 3 bases and J by 4 bases, with 12 bases left in between. Germline loops: CDR1 SNHLY, CDR2 FYNNEI. The CDR3 runs 15 residues.

The chain employs TRBV6-5 and TRBJ1-1; tentative D call: TRBD1 (5 bases). The CDR3 spans 13 residues. Deletions cut 2 bases from V and 5 bases from J, with 9 bases between. Looked up from germline, CDR1 is MNHEY and CDR2 is SVGAGI. This CDR3 is CASSYGGRTEAFF. The CDR3 region has the DNA TGTGCCAGCAGTTACGGGGGGAGAACTGAAGCTTTCTTT.

The V gene is TRBV5-1, the J gene TRBJ2-7, with a possible D match to TRBD1 (6 bases). CDR3 size: 15 residues. Trimming took off 1 base at V and 5 bases at J, with 16 bases between the two ends. Germline CDR1 SGHRS, CDR2 YFSETQ. The chain's CDR3 is CASSLLPGAQDEQYF. The CDR3 DNA reads TGCGCCAGCAGCTTGTTACCAGGGGCTCAGGACGAGCAGTACTTC.

The table lists this clonotype with a few counts. The chain employs TRBV9 and TRBJ2-1, with a weak D call TRBD1 (5 bases). V was pared by 4 bases and J by 8 bases, with 16 bases between. This CDR3 region has 14 residues. Germline-derived CDR1 and CDR2 are SGDLS and YYNGEE. The CDR3 loop is CASSLLGVVDEQFF. DNA for the CDR3: TGTGCCAGCAGCCTGCTAGGGGTAGTCGATGAGCAGTTCTTC. The variable domain in full, completed from reference TRBV9 and TRBJ2-1, reads DSGVTQTPKHLITATGQRVTLRCSPRSGDLSVYWYQQSLDQGLQFLIQYYNGEERAKGNILERFSAQQFPDLHSELNLSSLELGDSALYFCASSLLGVVDEQFFGPGTRLTVL.